The rows below give T cell receptor beta chains drawn from one sample of a study of T-cell reconstitution after alpha-beta-depleted transplantation in children. MiXCR, run by TCRdb on the PCR reads, gives a single entry per CDR3 protein. The sample lists about a million distinct CDR3 sequences, under 30% occurring once. The material sequenced was PBMCs, mostly from graft donor cells, taken 360 days after TCRalphabeta/CD19-depleted stem cell transplant. The receptors were gathered from a boy less than two years old who had a stem cell transplant for SCID, so the T cells may come from the graft donor. Both conserved end residues are part of each CDR3. Size values are once, few and many counts, or a class for expanded clones, and some rows have none.

few,TRBJ2-1,TRBV9,CASSPQQGLSYNEQFF
few,TRBJ2-7,TRBV6-5,CASSYREGAYEQYF
.,TRBJ2-1,TRBV5-6,CASSFGDLNNEQFF
.,TRBJ2-3,TRBV20-1,CSARWMSPDTQYF
.,TRBJ2-2,TRBV12-3/TRBV12-4,CASSRWTGDFRNTGELFF
.,TRBJ2-7,TRBV5-5,CASSPGQGLDRYEQYF
many,TRBJ1-1,TRBV6-5,CASSYSTDYTEAFF
.,TRBJ2-3,TRBV5-5,CASSFGPTPGTDTQYF
.,TRBJ1-5,TRBV20-1,CSASLGTGQNQPQHF
.,TRBJ2-2,TRBV19,CASRGRTSAPGELFF
.,TRBJ1-2,TRBV7-9,CASSLLAEQGYTF
.,TRBJ2-6,TRBV11-1,CASSPPRVRGLSGANVLTF
.,TRBJ1-4,TRBV12-3/TRBV12-4,CASSLVGAGGLEKLFF
.,TRBJ2-1,TRBV12-3/TRBV12-4,CASSLGLLAGGLPLSSYNEQFF
few,TRBJ2-1,TRBV20-1,CSASGREQFF
.,TRBJ2-7,TRBV10-3,CATNGGDTYEQYF
.,TRBJ2-5,TRBV5-4,CASSLAHLVRRASKETQYF
.,TRBJ1-1,TRBV19,CASSSHAPQGYTEAFF
.,TRBJ2-5,TRBV5-5,CASSSTGSPKETQYF
few,TRBJ1-6,TRBV5-6,CASSDGVRGPLHF
.,TRBJ1-1,TRBV29-1,CSVRTGHTEAFF
.,TRBJ2-1,TRBV12-3/TRBV12-4,CASSLVFRDRGSNEQFF
.,TRBJ2-7,TRBV20-1,CSARKAGGAYEQYF
.,TRBJ2-7,TRBV5-1,CASSFTDYTSYEQYF
few,TRBJ2-3,TRBV4-3,CASSQAPQGLPDTQYF
.,TRBJ1-5,TRBV6-5,CASRTGGHVNQPQHF
.,TRBJ2-1,TRBV6-5,CASSYPGPRDRGPHEQFF
few,TRBJ2-5,TRBV5-1,CASSQDRGKTQYF
.,TRBJ1-1,TRBV7-2,CASSLAPTTGSTEAFF
few,TRBJ2-2,TRBV25-1,CASPQGWTENTGELFF
.,TRBJ2-1,TRBV29-1,CSVEPLWGEQFF
.,TRBJ2-7,TRBV10-3,CAISGLAGVSYEQYF
.,TRBJ2-1,TRBV12-3/TRBV12-4,CASSLSRLTSGGARYNEQFF
few,TRBJ1-1,TRBV6-1,CASRTRGRNTEAFF
few,TRBJ1-1,TRBV5-6,CASSPDTGGTEAFF
.,TRBJ2-2,TRBV5-1,CASSQFRQENTGELFF
many,TRBJ2-3,TRBV12-3/TRBV12-4,CASSPTSGGLTDTQYF